What follows are 3 T cell receptor beta chains derived from one specimen sequenced in a study of blood T cell repertoires in COVID-19. Assay: immunoSEQ multiplex PCR; the TCRdb copy retains only in-frame clones and omits some. The sample shows over 20,000 clones, 86% of them seen only once. Sequencing used peripheral blood. All receptors derive from a man in his fifties with active COVID-19.

The chain recombines TRBV25-1 with TRBJ1-1; D gene ambiguous. Trimming pared 6 bases from V and 6 bases from J, leaving 8 bases between. The CDR3 consists of 11 residues. The germline V gene encodes CDR1 MGHDK and CDR2 SYGVNS. This chain's CDR3 is CASRLRSEAFF. CDR3 in DNA: TGTGCCAGCAGACTAAGGTCTGAAGCTTTCTTT.

This chain connects TRBV5-6 to TRBJ1-5; 9 bases fit TRBD1. This CDR3 is 17 amino acids long. From germline, CDR1 is SGHDT and CDR2 YYEEEE. V lost 0 bases and J lost 3; bases outside the gene matches: 7. The CDR3 sequence is CASSLAGQGSINQPQHF. As DNA, the CDR3 is TGTGCCAGCAGCTTGGCTGGACAGGGGTCTATCAATCAGCCCCAGCATTTT.

This chain links TRBV19 with TRBJ2-1; D gene unclear. The CDR3 totals 14 residues. V was shortened by 6 bases and J by 0 bases, with 9 bases between the two germline ends. Germline V CDR1 and CDR2: LNHDA, SQIVND (reference sequence). The CDR3 DNA follows: TGTGCCAGTAGCTCCTTTAGCTCCTACAATGAGCAGTTCTTC. Its translation is CASSSFSSYNEQFF.